This TCR beta chain was found in a study of CXCR3-negative and CXCR3-positive naive CD8 T cells. For the study at large: Per library, roughly 1.6 +/- 0.3 million reads; 140 million or so TRB reads overall.

Notes on this clonotype: Its specificity is not known.

Per the germline V gene, CDR1 is MNHEY and CDR2 is SMNVEV (reference sequence). The CDR3 is 17 residues long. Overall study findings and caveats: Researchers report that CXCR3-positive naive cells carry more hydrophobic TRB CDR3s than CXCR3-negative naive cells. Comparison of naive CXCR3-negative and CXCR3-positive cells revealed similar TRBV-TRBJ usage, while memory cells differed. It was found that naive subsets had comparable surface CD5, and TCR strength was inferred from TRB CDR3 properties.

CD45RO-CCR7+CD27+CD95- expression identified naive CD8+ T cells. All TRB cDNA libraries came from 5' RACE performed with UMI labels. TCRdb re-called the 5' RACE reads; one entry per CDR3 protein, DNA not given. Its clone listing holds about 89,000 distinct CDR3 sequences. The V and J genes are TRBV27 and TRBJ1-1; checking the TCRdb D call of TRBD1 is not possible without DNA. The TCR was taken from a human donor in good health. Some clones in this sample may be carry-over from other donors' samples. The sequenced sample consisted of naive CXCR3+ CD8+ T cells from blood. Subset here: CD45RO-CCR7+CD27+CD95- naive CD8+ T cells expressing CXCR3 (TNR3+). The CDR3 sequence: CASSSQLRGQDFTEAFF.